What follows are 22 T cell receptor beta chains derived from one specimen sequenced in a study of blood T cells in healthy people across ages. Sample-barcoded 5' priming and a J-beta primer mix drove a second PCR of about 6 to 12 cycles. One entry per CDR3 protein, called by TCRdb with MiXCR from the 5' RACE reads. The table records over a million distinct CDR3 sequences, approximately 38% of them present only once. Sequenced sample: blood. The receptor source for this set is a woman under 30 in good health.

The chain links TRBV4-1 to TRBJ1-5; no clear D gene. In germline, CDR1 is MGHRA, CDR2 YSYEKL. The CDR3 consists of 14 residues. V was clipped by 3 bases and J by 4 bases, with 10 bases between them. CDR3 coding DNA: TGCGCCAGCAGCCAGTGGACGGCTAATCAGCCCCAGCATTTT. Translated: CASSQWTANQPQHF.

The chain carries TRBV6-2 or TRBV6-3 and TRBJ2-7; D is unresolved. Trimming shortened V by 5 bases and J by 2 bases, and 13 bases separated the two germline ends. CDR3 size: 14 residues. Germline V lookup: CDR1 MNHEY, CDR2 SVGEGT. CDR3 loop: CASSTDNPPYEQYF. CDR3 DNA: TGTGCCAGCAGTACAGACAACCCCCCCTACGAGCAGTACTTC.

This chain links TRBV5-1 with TRBJ2-1, with unresolved D. This CDR3 comprises 14 residues. From germline, CDR1 is SGHRS and CDR2 YFSETQ. The germline V and J ends were trimmed by 2 bases and 7 bases, with 13 bases remaining between them. This CDR3 reads CASSFGLNTNEQFF. CDR3 sequence (DNA): TGCGCCAGCAGCTTTGGTCTAAATACGAATGAGCAGTTCTTC.

This sequence joins TRBV3-1 and TRBJ2-7; D gene ambiguous. This CDR3 has 13 residues. CDR1 and CDR2 from the germline V gene are LGHDT and YNNKEL (reference sequence). V was clipped by 6 bases and J by 3 bases, with 12 bases between them. CDR3 region: CASRSGINYEQYF. CDR3 DNA: TGTGCCAGCAGATCTGGGATCAACTACGAGCAGTACTTC.

V usage is TRBV12-5 and J usage is TRBJ2-4; perhaps TRBD1 as D (5 bases). The CDR3 consists of 19 residues. V lost 6 bases to trimming and J lost 13 bases, with 37 bases between them. Per germline, CDR1 LGHNT and CDR2 FRNRAP. CDR3 residues: CASGPYTKSQGGYYNEQYF. CDR3 DNA: TGTGCTAGTGGCCCCTATACAAAGAGTCAGGGTGGATACTACAATGAGCAGTACTTC.

The gene calls are TRBV20-1 and TRBJ1-1, with D perhaps TRBD1 (6 bases). V lost 6 bases to trimming and J lost 8 bases, with 10 bases between them. The CDR3 loop spans 10 amino acids. Germline CDR1 is DFQATT and CDR2 is SNEGSKA (reference sequence). In nucleotides, the CDR3 is TGCAGTGCCAGGGGAAGGGAAGCTTTCTTT. Residues: CSARGREAFF.

This chain uses TRBV6-5 with TRBJ1-2; D may be TRBD1 (5 bases). V was clipped by 6 bases and J by 4 bases, with 21 bases between them. The V gene's germline CDR1 is MNHEY and CDR2 SVGAGI. The CDR3 sequence is 16 residues long. Here the CDR3 reads CASSLNVGGTAYGYTF. In nucleotides, the CDR3 is TGTGCCAGCAGCCTGAATGTCGGGGGGACGGCCTATGGCTACACCTTC.

The chain is built from TRBV20-1 and TRBJ1-1; D gene uncertain. The germline V gene encodes CDR1 DFQATT and CDR2 SNEGSKA (reference sequence). The germline V and J ends were trimmed by 5 bases and 1 base, with 20 bases remaining between them. CDR3 length: 16 residues. The CDR3 DNA sequence: TGCAGTGCTCCTGGGCCAACTAAACGGGAGAACACTGAAGCTTTCTTT. Translating gives CSAPGPTKRENTEAFF.

The rearrangement joins TRBV11-2 to TRBJ1-1; no reliable D call. CDR3 size: 14 residues. From germline, CDR1 is SGHAT and CDR2 FQNNGV. V was pared by 3 bases and J by 2 bases, with 10 bases between. The CDR3 coding sequence is TGTGCCAGCAGCTTTACGCTCCTAAACACTGAAGCTTTCTTT. Protein sequence: CASSFTLLNTEAFF.

The rearrangement joins TRBV2 to TRBJ1-1; D remains unclear. Trimming took off 7 bases at V and 0 bases at J, with 9 bases between the two ends. CDR1 is SNHLY and CDR2 is FYNNEI in the germline V gene. This CDR3 has 13 residues. The CDR3 bases are TGTGCCAGCAAGGAAGACATGAACACTGAAGCTTTCTTT. Translating it yields CASKEDMNTEAFF. The full variable domain, its missing parts supplied by reference TRBV2 and TRBJ1-1, is EPEVTQTPSHQVTQMGQEVILRCVPISNHLYFYWYRQILGQKVEFLVSFYNNEISEKSEIFDDQFSVERPDGSNFTLKIRSTKLEDSAMYFCASKEDMNTEAFFGQGTRLTVV.

The V call is TRBV20-1, the J call TRBJ2-1; D possibly corresponds to TRBD2 (6 bases). Per germline, CDR1 DFQATT and CDR2 SNEGSKA (reference sequence). The CDR3 is 14 residues long. The V gene lost 2 bases and the J gene lost 3 bases, with 11 bases spanning the gap. The CDR3 nucleotides read TGCAGTGCTAGACGCAGGGAGGTCTACAATGAGCAGTTCTTC. Translation gives CSARRREVYNEQFF.

This sequence joins TRBV10-3 and TRBJ1-2, with D maybe TRBD1 (5 bases). The CDR3 extends over 13 amino acids. V shed 6 bases and J shed 6 bases, with 14 bases lying between them. Looked up from germline, CDR1 is ENHRY and CDR2 is SYGVKD. The CDR3 reads CAIRPTVGDGYTF. The DNA for the CDR3 is TGTGCCATCAGACCGACAGTGGGGGATGGCTACACCTTC.

The chain joins TRBV6-5 to TRBJ2-7; 11 bases are a match to TRBD2. This CDR3 has 16 residues. V lost 5 bases and J lost 1; bases outside the gene matches: 7. Germline loops: CDR1 MNHEY, CDR2 SVGAGI. The CDR3 coding sequence is TGTGCCAGCAGTCCCCAACTAGCGGGAGTGTCCTACGAGCAGTACTTC. It translates to CASSPQLAGVSYEQYF.

CDR3 protein: CASSLSPGVDGYTF. The CDR3 region has the DNA TGTGCCAGCAGTTTATCGCCGGGGGTCGATGGCTACACCTTC. The rearrangement links TRBV27 to TRBJ1-2; the D gene is possibly TRBD1 (5 bases). Germline loops: CDR1 MNHEY, CDR2 SMNVEV (reference sequence). Trimming took 0 bases from V and 6 from J, leaving 11 bases between them. This CDR3 has 14 residues.

A remark on this clonotype: One junction end does not reproduce the germline sequence, and a read error may be involved. V gene TRBV24-1 combines with J gene TRBJ2-1; TRBD1 or TRBD2 may be the D gene (6 bases each). Germline values: CDR1 KGHDR, CDR2 SFDVKD. CDR3 size: 17 residues. The CDR3 loop is CATSSSRLGGSYNERYF. The CDR3 DNA follows: TGTGCCACCAGTTCATCTCGTTTGGGGGGCTCCTACAATGAGCGGTACTTC.

The V gene is TRBV7-2, the J gene TRBJ2-1, with no clear D. V dropped 7 bases and J dropped 0 bases, with 10 bases sitting between them. This CDR3 is 14 amino acids long. Looked up from germline, CDR1 is SGHTA and CDR2 is FQGNSA. The CDR3: CASIFSVSYNEQFF. The DNA for the CDR3 is TGTGCCAGCATCTTTTCAGTCTCCTACAATGAGCAGTTCTTC.

V and J are TRBV5-1 and TRBJ2-2; possibly TRBD2 for D (6 bases). This CDR3 contains 15 residues. Trimming left V 2 bases short and J 7 bases short, with 15 bases between. CDR1 is SGHRS, CDR2 YFSETQ, per germline. CDR3 DNA sequence: TGCGCCAGCAGCTTCGAGCAGGGACTGTTCGGGGAGCTGTTTTTT. This sequence encodes CASSFEQGLFGELFF.

This chain joins TRBV12-3 or TRBV12-4 and TRBJ1-2; no reliable D call. The CDR3 has 20 residues. The V and J ends lost 0 bases and 2 bases respectively, with 25 bases between them. The CDR3 here is CASSLALLWDFDSTNYGYTF. CDR3 sequence (DNA): TGTGCCAGCAGTTTAGCGCTATTATGGGATTTTGATTCCACCAACTATGGCTACACCTTC.

This sequence joins TRBV20-1 and TRBJ2-5; D gene uncertain. CDR1 is DFQATT, CDR2 SNEGSKA, per germline (reference sequence). V was clipped by 0 bases and J by 3 bases, with 14 bases between them. The CDR3 loop spans 15 amino acids. The CDR3 nucleotides are TGCAGTGCTAGAGATCCGGTGCAAGAGGAAGAGACCCAGTACTTC. Protein: CSARDPVQEEETQYF.

The rearrangement uses TRBV20-1 and TRBJ1-5; TRBD1 matches at 10 bases. The CDR3 is made up of 15 amino acids. Unmatched junction bases numbered 7, after V lost 1 base and J lost 7 bases. The germline gives CDR1 DFQATT, CDR2 SNEGSKA (reference sequence). In DNA form, the CDR3 reads TGCAGTGCTAGAGCCACGACAGGGGGCGGGCAGCCCCAGCATTTT. Residues: CSARATTGGGQPQHF.

This chain joins TRBV3-1 and TRBJ1-6, with D unclear. CDR3 length equals 17 residues. From germline, CDR1 is LGHDT and CDR2 YNNKEL (reference sequence). The V and J ends lost 1 base and 0 bases respectively, with 10 bases between them. CDR3 sequence: CASSQAQLSSYNSPLHF. The CDR3 region has the DNA TGTGCCAGCAGCCAAGCGCAGCTGAGCTCCTATAATTCACCCCTCCACTTT.

The chain combines TRBV12-3 or TRBV12-4 with TRBJ2-2; D gene uncertain. The CDR3 is 13 amino acids. With 6 bases removed from V and 3 bases from J, the gap between germline ends came to 8 bases. The CDR3 spells CASRGSDTGELFF. CDR3 DNA: TGTGCCAGCAGGGGCAGTGACACCGGGGAGCTGTTTTTT.